This T cell receptor beta chain was captured by sequencing in a study of naive and memory T cell subsets. Ligated cDNA underwent four rounds of PCR with nested alpha and beta constant region primers and SP2. TCRdb redid the calling of the 5' RACE reads with MiXCR, one entry per CDR3 protein. The table lists over 50,000 distinct CDR3 sequences, about 7.1% of them singletons. An oligonucleotide containing a UMI was ligated to the 3' end of TCR cDNA. Cells were not sorted; total RNA input targeted about 1 to 1000 ng. This clonotype was observed once. The V gene lost 5 bases and the J gene lost 4 bases, with 9 bases spanning the gap. Germline-derived CDR1 and CDR2 are SGHTA and FQGNSA. CDR3 length equals 12 residues.

The clonotype originates from a female donor in good health. The chain employs TRBV7-2 and TRBJ2-7; tentatively, D is TRBD2 (5 bases). DNA for the CDR3: TGTGCCAGCAGCCAGGACTCTTACGAGCAGTACTTC. As protein: CASSQDSYEQYF.